This T cell receptor (beta chain) derives from a study of cytomegalovirus exposure and HLA in healthy donors. This CDR3 spans 15 amino acids. V lost 5 bases and J lost 0, with 13 bases in between. Per the germline V gene, CDR1 is SGHDN and CDR2 is FVKESK. Study observations and caveats: Most observed TCR sequences were rare, whereas some public TCRs were detected in many donors.

Sequencing was performed with immunoSEQ multiplex PCR; in TCRdb, only in-frame clones are kept and a portion is missing. The profile shows around 80,000 clones, approximately 95% of them singletons. Regarding this clone: Its target is not known.

This chain joins TRBV14 and TRBJ2-5; D is possibly TRBD1 (5 bases). Sequenced input: PBMCs. The source is a young woman in good health and CMV-seronegative. CDR3 region: CASSVGVLNQETQYF. DNA of the CDR3: TGTGCCAGCAGCGTAGGGGTACTGAACCAAGAGACCCAGTACTTC.